This T cell receptor beta chain originates from a study of T cell changes during pregnancy in multiple sclerosis. Using immunoSEQ multiplex PCR, the repertoire was profiled, and TCRdb retains in-frame clones only, with some absent. Of about 100,000 clones listed, roughly 90% are singletons. The CDR3 runs 17 residues. Germline loops: CDR1 LNHNV, CDR2 YYDKDF (reference sequence). The V and J ends lost 5 bases and 0 bases respectively, with 14 bases between them. The chain recombines TRBV15 with TRBJ1-6; tentatively, D is TRBD1 (6 bases). The TCR comes from a female donor in good health, enrolled as a control in a pregnancy study. The sequences come from peripheral blood, collected in the third trimester of pregnancy. In DNA form, the CDR3 reads TGTGCCACCAGCCCTCCCCCGACAGGCTCCTATAATTCACCCCTCCACTTT. The encoded protein is CATSPPPTGSYNSPLHF.